This TCR beta chain was observed in a study of T cells in Graves' hyperthyroidism and ophthalmopathy. Study-level points and caveats: Researchers found most expanded thyroid clonotypes above 0.001 in blood as well.

Germline V gene data show CDR1 as MNHEY and CDR2 as SMNVEV (reference sequence). Unmatched junction bases numbered 6, after V lost 6 bases and J lost 4 bases. The CDR3 length is 14 residues. This clonotype has at least ten counts. Its antigen is as yet unknown. Researchers amplified the TCR beta CDR3 regions from RNA transcripts. Researchers ran a first-round RT-PCR on the TCR CDR3 using the HTBI primer set. TCRdb re-derived calls from the multiplex PCR reads in MiXCR, one entry per CDR3 protein. Found here are about 570,000 distinct CDR3 sequences, roughly 15% of them singletons; the top ten hold about 15%.

The chain links TRBV27 to TRBJ2-1, with 7 positions matching TRBD2. The sequenced sample was blood. This TCR was sampled from a woman aged 40 to 49 with Graves' hyperthyroidism. CDR3 sequence: CASRGDYGYNEQFF. The DNA of the CDR3 is TGTGCCAGCAGGGGGGACTACGGATACAATGAGCAGTTCTTC.